This TCR beta chain stems from a study of blood T cell repertoires in COVID-19. Overall study: Samples of COVID-19 (acute and convalescent) were obtained from the United States, Italy and Spain.

Some clones are missing from TCRdb's copy, which holds only in-frame ones; the method was immunoSEQ multiplex PCR. Of some 170,000 clones in the sample, more than 75% were seen once. Study members were between about 18 and 89 years old and lived in 24 US regions. Self-reported history from a screening survey and questionnaire set each donor's cohort. This sequence originates from a human donor with acute COVID-19. The donor label of this sample is uncertain. Source material: PBMCs or T cells enriched from blood (not recorded which).

The CDR3 loop is CASHRGFGTEAFF. The CDR3 DNA reads TGTGCCAGTCACAGGGGCTTCGGCACTGAAGCTTTCTTT. This chain connects TRBV19 to TRBJ1-1; 7 bases agree with TRBD1. V was pared by 8 bases and J by 4 bases, with 7 bases of the junction left unmatched. Germline V CDR1 and CDR2: LNHDA, SQIVND (reference sequence). The CDR3 runs to 13 residues.